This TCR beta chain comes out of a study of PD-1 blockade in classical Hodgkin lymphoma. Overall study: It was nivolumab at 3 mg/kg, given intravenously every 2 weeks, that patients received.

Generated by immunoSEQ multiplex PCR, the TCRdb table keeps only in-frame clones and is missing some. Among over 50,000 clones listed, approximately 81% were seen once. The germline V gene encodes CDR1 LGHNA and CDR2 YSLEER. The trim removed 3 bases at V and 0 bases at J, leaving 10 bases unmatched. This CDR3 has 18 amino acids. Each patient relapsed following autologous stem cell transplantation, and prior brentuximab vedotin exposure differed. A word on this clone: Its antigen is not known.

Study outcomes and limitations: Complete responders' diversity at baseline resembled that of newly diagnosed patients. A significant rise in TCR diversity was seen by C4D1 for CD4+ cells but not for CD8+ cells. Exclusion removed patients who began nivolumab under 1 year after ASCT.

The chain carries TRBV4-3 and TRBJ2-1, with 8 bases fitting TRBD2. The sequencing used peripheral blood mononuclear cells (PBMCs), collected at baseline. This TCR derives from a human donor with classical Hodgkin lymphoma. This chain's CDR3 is CASSQKSGRADSYNEQFF. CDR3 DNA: TGCGCCAGCAGCCAGAAGAGCGGGAGAGCAGACTCCTACAATGAGCAGTTCTTC.